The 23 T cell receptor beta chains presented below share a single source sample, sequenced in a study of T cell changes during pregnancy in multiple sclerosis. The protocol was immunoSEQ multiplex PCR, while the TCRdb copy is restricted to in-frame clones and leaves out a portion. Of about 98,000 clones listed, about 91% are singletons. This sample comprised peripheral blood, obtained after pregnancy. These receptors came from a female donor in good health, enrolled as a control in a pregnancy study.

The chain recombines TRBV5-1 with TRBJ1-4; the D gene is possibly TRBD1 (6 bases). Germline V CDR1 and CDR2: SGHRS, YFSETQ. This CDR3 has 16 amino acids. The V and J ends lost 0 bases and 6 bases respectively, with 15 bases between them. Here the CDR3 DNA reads TGCGCCAGCAGCTTGGCACGGCAGGGGAGTCATGAAAAACTGTTTTTT. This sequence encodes CASSLARQGSHEKLFF.

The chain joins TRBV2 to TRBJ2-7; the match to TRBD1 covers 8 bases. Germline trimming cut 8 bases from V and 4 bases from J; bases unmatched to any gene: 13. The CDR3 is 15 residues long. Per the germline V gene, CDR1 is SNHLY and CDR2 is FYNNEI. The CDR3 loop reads CASRPVLDRVYEQYF. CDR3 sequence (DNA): TGTGCCAGCCGTCCAGTACTGGACAGGGTATACGAGCAGTACTTC.

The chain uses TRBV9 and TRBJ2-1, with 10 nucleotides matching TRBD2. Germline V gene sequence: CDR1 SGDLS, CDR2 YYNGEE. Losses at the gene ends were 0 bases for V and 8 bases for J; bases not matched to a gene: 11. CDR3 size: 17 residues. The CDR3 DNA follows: TGTGCCAGCAGCGTAGAGGTAGCGGGGGGCTCGTACTATGAGCAGTTCTTC. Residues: CASSVEVAGGSYYEQFF.

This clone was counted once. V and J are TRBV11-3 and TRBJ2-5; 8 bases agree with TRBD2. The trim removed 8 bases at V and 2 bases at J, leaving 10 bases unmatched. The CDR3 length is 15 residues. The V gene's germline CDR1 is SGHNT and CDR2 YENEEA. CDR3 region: CASPRVGGGQETQYF. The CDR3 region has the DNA TGTGCCAGCCCTCGCGTCGGGGGGGGACAAGAGACCCAGTACTTC.

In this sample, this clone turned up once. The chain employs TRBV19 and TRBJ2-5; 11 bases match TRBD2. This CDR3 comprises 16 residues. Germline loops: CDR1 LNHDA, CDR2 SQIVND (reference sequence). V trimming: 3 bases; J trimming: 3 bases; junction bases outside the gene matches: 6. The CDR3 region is CASSIGTSGFKETQYF. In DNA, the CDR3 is TGTGCCAGTAGTATCGGGACTAGCGGTTTTAAAGAGACCCAGTACTTC. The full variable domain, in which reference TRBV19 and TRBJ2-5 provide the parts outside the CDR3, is DGGITQSPKYLFRKEGQNVTLSCEQNLNHDAMYWYRQDPGQGLRLIYYSQIVNDFQKGDIAEGYSVSREKKESFPLTVTSAQKNPTAFYLCASSIGTSGFKETQYFGPGTRLLVL.

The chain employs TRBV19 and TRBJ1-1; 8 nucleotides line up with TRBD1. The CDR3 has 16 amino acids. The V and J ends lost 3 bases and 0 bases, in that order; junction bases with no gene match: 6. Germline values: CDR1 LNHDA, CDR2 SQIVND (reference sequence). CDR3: CASSMLQGGMNTEAFF. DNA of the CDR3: TGTGCCAGTAGTATGTTACAGGGGGGAATGAACACTGAAGCTTTCTTT.

The CDR3 DNA sequence: TGTGCCAGCAGTTGGGGACTAGCGCTCCGGGGGCTGTTTTTT. This sequence encodes CASSWGLALRGLFF. This chain connects TRBV6-5 to TRBJ2-2, with TRBD2 identical over 10 bases. This CDR3 contains 14 residues. Trimming took 4 bases from V and 13 from J; bases not matched to a gene: 9. The germline V gene encodes CDR1 MNHEY and CDR2 SVGAGI.

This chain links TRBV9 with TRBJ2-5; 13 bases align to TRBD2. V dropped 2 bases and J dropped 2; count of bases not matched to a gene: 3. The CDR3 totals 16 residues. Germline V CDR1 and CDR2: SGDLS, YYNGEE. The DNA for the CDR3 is TGTGCCAGCAGCGTCGGGACTAGCGGGATACAAGAGACCCAGTACTTC. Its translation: CASSVGTSGIQETQYF.

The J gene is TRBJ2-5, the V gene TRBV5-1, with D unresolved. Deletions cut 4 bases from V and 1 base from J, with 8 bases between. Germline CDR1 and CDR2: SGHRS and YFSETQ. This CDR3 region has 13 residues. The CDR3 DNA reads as TGCGCCAGCAGCCTCAAAGCCCAAGAGACCCAGTACTTC. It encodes CASSLKAQETQYF. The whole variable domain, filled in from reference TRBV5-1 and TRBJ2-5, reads KAGVTQTPRYLIKTRGQQVTLSCSPISGHRSVSWYQQTPGQGLQFLFEYFSETQRNKGNFPGRFSGRQFSNSRSEMNVSTLELGDSALYLCASSLKAQETQYFGPGTRLLVL.

CDR3 residues: CASLVGSSQETQYF. CDR3 bases: TGTGCCAGCTTGGTGGGCTCGAGCCAAGAGACCCAGTACTTC. The V call is TRBV2, the J call TRBJ2-5, with D unclear. The CDR3 spans 14 residues. CDR1 and CDR2 (germline): SNHLY, FYNNEI. The germline V and J ends were trimmed by 8 bases and 1 base, with 14 bases remaining between them.

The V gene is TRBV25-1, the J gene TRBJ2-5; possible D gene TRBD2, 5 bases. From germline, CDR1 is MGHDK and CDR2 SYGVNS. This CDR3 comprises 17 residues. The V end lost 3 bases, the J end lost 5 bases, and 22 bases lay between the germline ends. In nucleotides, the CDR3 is TGTGCCAGCAGTGATACCCCCGAGCGGCCCTCCGGGGAGACCCAGTACTTC. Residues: CASSDTPERPSGETQYF.

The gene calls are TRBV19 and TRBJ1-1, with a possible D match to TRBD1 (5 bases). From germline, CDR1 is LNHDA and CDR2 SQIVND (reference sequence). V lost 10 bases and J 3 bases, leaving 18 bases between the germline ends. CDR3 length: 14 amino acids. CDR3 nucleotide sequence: TGTGCCACCCGAACGCAGGGCAGCTACACTGAAGCTTTCTTT. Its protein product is CATRTQGSYTEAFF.

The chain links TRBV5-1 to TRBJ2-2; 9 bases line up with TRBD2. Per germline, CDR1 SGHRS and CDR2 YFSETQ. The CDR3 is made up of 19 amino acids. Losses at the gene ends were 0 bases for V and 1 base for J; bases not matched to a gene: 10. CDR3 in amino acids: CASSLEPGGGAMNTGELFF. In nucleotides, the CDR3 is TGCGCCAGCAGCTTGGAACCTGGCGGGGGGGCCATGAACACCGGGGAGCTGTTTTTT.

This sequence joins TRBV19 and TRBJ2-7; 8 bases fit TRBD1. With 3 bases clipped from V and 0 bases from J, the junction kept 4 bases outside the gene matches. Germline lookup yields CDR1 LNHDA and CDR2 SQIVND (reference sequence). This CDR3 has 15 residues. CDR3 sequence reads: CASSISGQGSYEQYF. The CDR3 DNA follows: TGTGCCAGTAGTATCTCCGGACAGGGCTCCTACGAGCAGTACTTC. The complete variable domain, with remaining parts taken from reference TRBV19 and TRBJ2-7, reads DGGITQSPKYLFRKEGQNVTLSCEQNLNHDAMYWYRQDPGQGLRLIYYSQIVNDFQKGDIAEGYSVSREKKESFPLTVTSAQKNPTAFYLCASSISGQGSYEQYFGPGTRLTVT.

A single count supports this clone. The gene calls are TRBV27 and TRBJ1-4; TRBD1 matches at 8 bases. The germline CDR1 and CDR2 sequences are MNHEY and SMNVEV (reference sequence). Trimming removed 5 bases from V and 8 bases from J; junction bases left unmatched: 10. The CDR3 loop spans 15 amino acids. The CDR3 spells CASSPRTGRWEKLFF. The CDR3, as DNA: TGTGCCAGCAGTCCCAGGACAGGGCGTTGGGAAAAACTGTTTTTT.

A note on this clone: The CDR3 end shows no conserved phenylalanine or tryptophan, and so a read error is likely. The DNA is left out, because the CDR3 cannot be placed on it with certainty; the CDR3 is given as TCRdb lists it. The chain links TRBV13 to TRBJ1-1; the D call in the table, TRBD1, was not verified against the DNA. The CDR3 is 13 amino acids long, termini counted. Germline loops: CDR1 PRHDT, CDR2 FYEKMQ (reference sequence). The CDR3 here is CASSPERGQRITS.

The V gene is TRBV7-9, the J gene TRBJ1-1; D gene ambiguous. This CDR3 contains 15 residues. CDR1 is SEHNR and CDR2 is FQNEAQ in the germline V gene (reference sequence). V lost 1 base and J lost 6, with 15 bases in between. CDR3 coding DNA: TGTGCCAGCAGCTTAGGGTTTGAGTTCGGGGCTGAAGCTTTCTTT. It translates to CASSLGFEFGAEAFF.

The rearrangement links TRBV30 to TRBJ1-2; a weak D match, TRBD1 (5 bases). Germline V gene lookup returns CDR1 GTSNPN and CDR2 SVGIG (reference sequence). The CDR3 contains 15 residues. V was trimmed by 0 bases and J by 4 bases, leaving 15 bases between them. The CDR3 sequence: CAWSVWAGLAYGYTF. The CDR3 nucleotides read TGTGCCTGGAGTGTATGGGCAGGGCTTGCCTATGGCTACACCTTC.

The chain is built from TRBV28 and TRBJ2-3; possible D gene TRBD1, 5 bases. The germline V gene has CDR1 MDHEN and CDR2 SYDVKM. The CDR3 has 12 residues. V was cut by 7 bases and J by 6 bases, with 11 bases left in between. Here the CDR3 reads CASTRQSDTQYF. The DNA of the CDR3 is TGTGCCAGCACCCGACAGTCCGATACGCAGTATTTT.

The chain's CDR3 is CASSTDRLSSGANVLTF. CDR3 DNA: TGTGCCAGCAGTACGGACAGGCTTTCGTCTGGGGCCAACGTCCTGACTTTC. The chain links TRBV2 to TRBJ2-6, with TRBD1 matching over 7 bases. This CDR3 is 17 amino acids long. Losses at the gene ends were 5 bases for V and 1 base for J; bases not matched to a gene: 8. Germline CDR1 SNHLY, CDR2 FYNNEI.

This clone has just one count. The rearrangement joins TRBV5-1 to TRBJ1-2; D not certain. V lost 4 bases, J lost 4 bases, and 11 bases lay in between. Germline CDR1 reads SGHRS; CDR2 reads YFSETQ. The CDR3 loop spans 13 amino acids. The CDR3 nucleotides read TGCGCCAGCAGCCCGGGGTCCGGCTATGGCTACACCTTC. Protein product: CASSPGSGYGYTF.

The CDR3 DNA reads as TGCGCCAGCAGCTTGGGTGGGGCCACAGATACGCAGTATTTT. Amino acids: CASSLGGATDTQYF. This sequence joins TRBV5-1 and TRBJ2-3; D is possibly TRBD1 (5 bases). From germline, CDR1 is SGHRS and CDR2 YFSETQ. This CDR3 spans 14 amino acids. V was pared by 0 bases and J by 2 bases, with 7 bases between.

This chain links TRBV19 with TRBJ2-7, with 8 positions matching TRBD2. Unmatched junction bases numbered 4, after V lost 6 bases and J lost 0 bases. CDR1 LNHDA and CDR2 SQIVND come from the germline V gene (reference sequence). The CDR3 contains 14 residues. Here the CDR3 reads CASRDSGASYEQYF. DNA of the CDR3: TGTGCCAGTAGGGATAGCGGGGCCTCCTACGAGCAGTACTTC.